This T cell receptor (beta chain) was sequenced for a study of blood T cell repertoires in COVID-19. Study at large: Whether acute or convalescent, the COVID-19 samples came from the United States, Italy and Spain.

Using immunoSEQ multiplex PCR, the repertoire was profiled, and TCRdb retains in-frame clones only, with some absent. The sample consists of 160,000 or so clones, around 84% of them appearing once. Trimming took 3 bases from V and 1 from J; bases not matched to a gene: 0. CDR3 length: 14 amino acids. The germline CDR1 and CDR2 sequences are LNHDA and SQIVND (reference sequence). Those who participated ranged in age from roughly 18 to 89 years and resided in about two dozen US areas. The receptor comes from a man aged 50 or older who had recovered from COVID-19. What was sequenced was PBMCs or T cells enriched from blood (not recorded which). The chain couples TRBV19 to TRBJ1-5, with 7 bases lining up with TRBD1. This chain's CDR3 is CASSMTGSNQPQHF. The CDR3 DNA is TGTGCCAGTAGTATGACAGGGAGCAATCAGCCCCAGCATTTT.